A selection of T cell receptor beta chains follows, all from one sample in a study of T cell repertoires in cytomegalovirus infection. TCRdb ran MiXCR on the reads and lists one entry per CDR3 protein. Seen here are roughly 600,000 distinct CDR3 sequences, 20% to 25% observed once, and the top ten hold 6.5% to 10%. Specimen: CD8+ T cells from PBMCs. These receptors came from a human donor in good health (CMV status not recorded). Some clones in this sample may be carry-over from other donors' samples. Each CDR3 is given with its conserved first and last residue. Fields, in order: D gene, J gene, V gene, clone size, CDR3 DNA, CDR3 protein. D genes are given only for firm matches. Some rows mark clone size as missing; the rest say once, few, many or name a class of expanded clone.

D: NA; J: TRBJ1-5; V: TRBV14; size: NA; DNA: TGTGCCAGCAGCGCCGGTGGTACTCAGCCCCAGCATTTT; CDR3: CASSAGGTQPQHF
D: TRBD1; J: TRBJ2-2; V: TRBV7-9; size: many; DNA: TGTGCCAGCAGCTTACTGGGACAGGGAGGCACCGGGGAGCTGTTTTTT; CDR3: CASSLLGQGGTGELFF
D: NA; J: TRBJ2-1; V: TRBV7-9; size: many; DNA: TGTGCCAGCAGCTTGCCACGGGGACCCCTTTACAATGAGCAGTTCTTC; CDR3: CASSLPRGPLYNEQFF
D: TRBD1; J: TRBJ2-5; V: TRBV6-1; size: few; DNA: TGTGCCAGCAACCCTCAGGGGGCCGTAATCGGGGAGACCCAGTACTTC; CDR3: CASNPQGAVIGETQYF
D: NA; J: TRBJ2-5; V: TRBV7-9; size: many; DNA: TGTGCCAGCAGCTCGACCGGGCTTGTGTGGACCCAGTACTTC; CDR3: CASSSTGLVWTQYF
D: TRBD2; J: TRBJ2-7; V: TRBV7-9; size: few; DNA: TGTGCCAGCAGCTTTCCTAGCGGGGCTCCCAAAGACTACGAGCAGTACTTC; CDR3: CASSFPSGAPKDYEQYF
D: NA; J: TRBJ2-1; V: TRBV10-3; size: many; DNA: TGTGCCATCCTTGGGGGGAATGAGCAGTTCTTC; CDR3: CAILGGNEQFF
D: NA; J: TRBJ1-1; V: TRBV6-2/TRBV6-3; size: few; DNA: TGTGCCAGCAGGGGGGGGGCTTGGACTGAAGCTTTCTTT; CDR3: CASRGGAWTEAFF
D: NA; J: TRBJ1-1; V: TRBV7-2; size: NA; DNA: TGTGCCAGCAGCCCCCTTTTCAGCGCAGGGCAGGGCACTGAAGCTTTCTTT; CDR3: CASSPLFSAGQGTEAFF
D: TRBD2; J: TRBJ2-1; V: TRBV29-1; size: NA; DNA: TGCAGCGTAGACCCTCCGGGGGGGTCGTACAATGAGCAGTTCTTC; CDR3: CSVDPPGGSYNEQFF
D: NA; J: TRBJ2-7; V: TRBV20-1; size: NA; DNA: TGCAGTGCTAGAGACCGGGCCGGAGACCACCGCGAGCAGTACTTC; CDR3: CSARDRAGDHREQYF
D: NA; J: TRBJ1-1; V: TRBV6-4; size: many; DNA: TGTGCCAGCATGGGGGGCGCGGAAGCTTTCTTT; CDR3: CASMGGAEAFF
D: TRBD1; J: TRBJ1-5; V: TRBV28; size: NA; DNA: TGTGCCAGCAGTTTCAGGGGGAGTCGTCAGCCCCAGCATTTT; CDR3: CASSFRGSRQPQHF
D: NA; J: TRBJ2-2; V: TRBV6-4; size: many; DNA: TGTGCCAGCAGTGACTCTAGCGACACCGGGGAGCTGTTTTTT; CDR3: CASSDSSDTGELFF
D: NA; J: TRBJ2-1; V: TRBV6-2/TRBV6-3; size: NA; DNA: TGTGCCAGCAGTTACTCGAGTGGACTCTACACCACCTACAATGAGCAGTTCTTC; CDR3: CASSYSSGLYTTYNEQFF
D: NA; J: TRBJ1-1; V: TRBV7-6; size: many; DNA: TGTGCCAGCTTTGGGGCGGGGGCTGAAGCTTTCTTT; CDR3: CASFGAGAEAFF
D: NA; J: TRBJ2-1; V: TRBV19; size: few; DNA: TGTGCCAGTAGTATATCAGTAGAGCAGTTCTTC; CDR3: CASSISVEQFF
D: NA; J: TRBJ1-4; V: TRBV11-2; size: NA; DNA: TGTGCCAGCAGCTTAGGGTGGGCCTTTGGAAAACTGTTTTTT; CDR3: CASSLGWAFGKLFF
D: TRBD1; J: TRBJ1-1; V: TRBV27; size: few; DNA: TGTGCCAGCAGCGTCGTCCCCGACAGGGCAACTGAAGCTTTCTTT; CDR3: CASSVVPDRATEAFF
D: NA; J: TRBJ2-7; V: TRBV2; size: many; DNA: TGTGCCAGCAGTGAAATGGGGGCTCACTACGAGCAGTACTTC; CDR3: CASSEMGAHYEQYF
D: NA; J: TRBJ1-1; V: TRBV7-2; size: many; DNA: TGTGCCAGCAGCGATCCCGGGACTTCGCCGAACACTGAAGCTTTCTTT; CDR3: CASSDPGTSPNTEAFF
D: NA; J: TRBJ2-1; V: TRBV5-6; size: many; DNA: TGTGCCAGCAGCTTAGCTGACAATGAGCAGTTCTTC; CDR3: CASSLADNEQFF
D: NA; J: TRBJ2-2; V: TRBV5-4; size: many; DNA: TGTGCCAGCAGCCCAACTAGCTTCCCCGGGGAGCTGTTTTTT; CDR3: CASSPTSFPGELFF
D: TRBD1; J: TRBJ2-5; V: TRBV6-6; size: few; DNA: TGTGCCAGCAGTTACCGGGACAGACGGGAGACCCAGTACTTC; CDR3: CASSYRDRRETQYF
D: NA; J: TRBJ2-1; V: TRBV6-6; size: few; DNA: TGTGCCAGCAGACCACAACAAGACCCTATCCCCAATGAGCAGTTCTTC; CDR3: CASRPQQDPIPNEQFF
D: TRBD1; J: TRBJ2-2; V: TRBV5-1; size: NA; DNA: TGCGCCAGCAGCCAAAGACAGGGCGGCACCGGGGAGCTGTTTTTT; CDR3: CASSQRQGGTGELFF
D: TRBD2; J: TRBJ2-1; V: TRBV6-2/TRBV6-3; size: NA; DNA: TGTGCCAGCACCCCTACTAGCGGGGGGGTGGATGAGCAGTTCTTC; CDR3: CASTPTSGGVDEQFF
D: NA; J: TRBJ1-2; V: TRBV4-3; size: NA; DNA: TGCGCCAGCAGCCAGGGGACGGAAAACTATGGCTACACCTTC; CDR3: CASSQGTENYGYTF
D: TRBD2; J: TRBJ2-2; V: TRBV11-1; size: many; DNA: TGTGCCAGCAGCTTATTCCCCAGCGGGGGAAACACCGGGGAGCTGTTTTTT; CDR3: CASSLFPSGGNTGELFF
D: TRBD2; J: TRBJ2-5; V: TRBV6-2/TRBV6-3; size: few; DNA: TGTGCCAGCAGTGCGCTTCGCCGGATTGGGAGGGGAATAGAGACCCAGTACTTC; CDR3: CASSALRRIGRGIETQYF
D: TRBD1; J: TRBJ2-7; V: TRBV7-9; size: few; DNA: TGTGCCAGCACGGACGGACAGGGGGCTCTTCTGGAGCAGTACTTC; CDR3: CASTDGQGALLEQYF
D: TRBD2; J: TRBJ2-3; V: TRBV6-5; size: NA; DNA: TGTGCCAGCAGTTACGTCGGGAGGGCAGATACGCAGTATTTT; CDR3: CASSYVGRADTQYF
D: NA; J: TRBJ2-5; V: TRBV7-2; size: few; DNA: TGTGCCAGCAGCTCCCGAAACGGGGAACAAGAGACCCAGTACTTC; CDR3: CASSSRNGEQETQYF
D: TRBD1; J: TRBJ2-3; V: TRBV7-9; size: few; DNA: TGTGCCAGCAGCTCGACAGGACAGGGCCCACACACAGATACGCAGTATTTT; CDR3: CASSSTGQGPHTDTQYF
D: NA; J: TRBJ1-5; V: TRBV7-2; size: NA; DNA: TGTGCCAGCAGCCAAGACTTTACCGAAGCCAATCAGCCCCAGCATTTT; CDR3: CASSQDFTEANQPQHF
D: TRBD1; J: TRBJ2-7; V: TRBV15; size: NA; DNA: TGTGCCACCAGCAGAGATCGAGGGACAGGGGGCAACGAGCAGTACTTC; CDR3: CATSRDRGTGGNEQYF
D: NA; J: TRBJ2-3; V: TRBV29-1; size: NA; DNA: TGCAGCGTTGAAGGTAGGCCAGATACGCAGTATTTT; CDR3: CSVEGRPDTQYF
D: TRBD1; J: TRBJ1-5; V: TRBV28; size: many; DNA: TGTGCCAGCCTCTCTAGGGGGCTAGGCCAGCCCCAGCATTTT; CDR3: CASLSRGLGQPQHF
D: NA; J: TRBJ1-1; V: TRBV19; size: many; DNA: TGTGCCAGTAGTTCGGTGGAGGTGATGAACACTGAAGCTTTCTTT; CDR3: CASSSVEVMNTEAFF
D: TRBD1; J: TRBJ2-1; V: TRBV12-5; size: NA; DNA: TGTGCTAGTGGTTTCACGACAGGGGCCTCGCTCATTCCCTACAATGAGCAGTTCTTC; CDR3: CASGFTTGASLIPYNEQFF
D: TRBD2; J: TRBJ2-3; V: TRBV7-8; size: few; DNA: TGTGCCAGCAGCCGACTAGCGGGGGGTGATACGCAGTATTTT; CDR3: CASSRLAGGDTQYF
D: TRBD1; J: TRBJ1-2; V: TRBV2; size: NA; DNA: TGTGCCAGCCGAGGGACAGGGGGTTATGGCTACACCTTC; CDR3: CASRGTGGYGYTF
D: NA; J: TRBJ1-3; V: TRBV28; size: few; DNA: TGTGCCAGCAGTCCCTATTTAAACTCTGGAAACACCATATATTTT; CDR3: CASSPYLNSGNTIYF
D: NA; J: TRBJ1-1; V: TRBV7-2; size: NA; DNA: TGTGCCAGCAGCTTAGGGAGGCAAGAAGCTTTCTTT; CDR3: CASSLGRQEAFF
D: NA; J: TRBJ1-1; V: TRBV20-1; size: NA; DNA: TGCAGTGCTAGGCTGGGACGCTCGAACACTGAAGCTTTCTTT; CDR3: CSARLGRSNTEAFF
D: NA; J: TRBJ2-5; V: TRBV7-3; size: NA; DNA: TGTGCCAGCAGCTTCCCACAGGGCGCTGGGACCCAGTACTTC; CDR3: CASSFPQGAGTQYF
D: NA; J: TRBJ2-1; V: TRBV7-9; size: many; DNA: TGTGCCAGCAAGCGAGGCAATGAGCAGTTCTTC; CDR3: CASKRGNEQFF
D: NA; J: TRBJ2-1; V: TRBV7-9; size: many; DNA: TGTGCCAGCAACTCCCGGGACTTTCTCTACAATGAGCAGTTCTTC; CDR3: CASNSRDFLYNEQFF
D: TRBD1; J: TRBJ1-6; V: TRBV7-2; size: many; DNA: TGTACCAGCAGCTTAGGGACAGGGCTGGGTTCACCCCTCCACTTT; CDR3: CTSSLGTGLGSPLHF
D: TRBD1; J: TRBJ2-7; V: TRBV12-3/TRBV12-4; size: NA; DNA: TGTGCCAGCAGTCGTCAGGGGGCCCTACGCTACGAGCAGTACTTC; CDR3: CASSRQGALRYEQYF
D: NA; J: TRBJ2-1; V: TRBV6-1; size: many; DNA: TGTGCCAGCAGTTCCGATTGGGGGAGCTCCTACAATGAGCAGTTCTTC; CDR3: CASSSDWGSSYNEQFF
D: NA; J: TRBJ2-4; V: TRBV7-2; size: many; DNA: TGTGCCAGCAGCTTAGATTGGGCAGGGGAAAACATTCAGTACTTC; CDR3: CASSLDWAGENIQYF
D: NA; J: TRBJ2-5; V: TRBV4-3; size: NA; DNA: TGCGCCAGCAGCCAAGAGGGCGGGCCCAGAGAGACCCAGTACTTC; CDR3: CASSQEGGPRETQYF
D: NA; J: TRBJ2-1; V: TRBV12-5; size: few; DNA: TGTGCTAGTGGTTTGGGGGGGACCAATGAGCAGTTCTTC; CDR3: CASGLGGTNEQFF
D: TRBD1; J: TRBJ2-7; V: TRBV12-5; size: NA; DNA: TGTGCTAGTGGTCTCGGACAGGGATACTACGAGCAGTACTTC; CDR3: CASGLGQGYYEQYF